A selection of T cell receptor beta chains follows, all from one sample in a study of blood T cells in healthy people across ages. TCRdb independently ran MiXCR on the 5' RACE reads; one entry per CDR3 protein. The sample includes 800,000 or so distinct CDR3 sequences, under 80% of them seen just once. Sequencing was carried out using blood. Every receptor here comes from a young man in good health. Both conserved end residues are part of each CDR3. Part of the rows lack a size; the others show once, few, many or a class for expanded clones.

J gene: TRBJ1-1; V gene: TRBV4-3; clone size: .; CDR3 protein: CASSQDFVVNTEAFF
J gene: TRBJ2-1; V gene: TRBV5-1; clone size: .; CDR3 protein: CASSLIEGGDQQFF
J gene: TRBJ2-1; V gene: TRBV6-5; clone size: once; CDR3 protein: CASSYSISRDSYNEQFF
J gene: TRBJ2-7; V gene: TRBV10-3; clone size: .; CDR3 protein: CAIREYTSSYEQYF
J gene: TRBJ2-7; V gene: TRBV29-1; clone size: .; CDR3 protein: CSVGPLDSPYEQYF
J gene: .; V gene: TRBV19; clone size: .; CDR3 protein: CASSMLRTSYEQYF
J gene: TRBJ1-1; V gene: TRBV6-5; clone size: .; CDR3 protein: CASSYDSGIEAFF
J gene: TRBJ2-7; V gene: TRBV20-1; clone size: few; CDR3 protein: CSASELAGGRYPYEQYF
J gene: TRBJ2-1; V gene: TRBV27; clone size: few; CDR3 protein: CASRGTSGLDNEQFF
J gene: TRBJ2-7; V gene: TRBV20-1; clone size: .; CDR3 protein: CSARADSGSYEQYF
J gene: TRBJ2-3; V gene: TRBV6-4; clone size: once; CDR3 protein: CASSDGSGGITDTQYF
J gene: TRBJ2-1; V gene: TRBV7-2; clone size: few; CDR3 protein: CASSPKQGMYYNEQFF
J gene: TRBJ2-7; V gene: TRBV4-2; clone size: .; CDR3 protein: CASSRDTGGSCEQYF
J gene: TRBJ2-3; V gene: TRBV28; clone size: .; CDR3 protein: CASSLMGPGPNTQYF
J gene: TRBJ2-7; V gene: TRBV2; clone size: .; CDR3 protein: CASSEGRGSTYEQYF
J gene: TRBJ2-5; V gene: TRBV25-1; clone size: .; CDR3 protein: CASSEGKETQYF
J gene: TRBJ2-4; V gene: TRBV29-1; clone size: few; CDR3 protein: CSAQGSPQNIQYF
J gene: TRBJ2-5; V gene: TRBV28; clone size: once; CDR3 protein: CASSLYRQGQYF
J gene: TRBJ1-2; V gene: TRBV15; clone size: once; CDR3 protein: CATSSQRGTGTRGYTF
J gene: TRBJ2-5; V gene: TRBV20-1; clone size: .; CDR3 protein: CSAPAPGGQETQYF
J gene: .; V gene: TRBV5-1; clone size: .; CDR3 protein: CASSLQPESYEQYF
J gene: TRBJ2-5; V gene: TRBV6-5; clone size: .; CDR3 protein: CASSKGGLGEETQYF
J gene: TRBJ2-1; V gene: TRBV6-2/TRBV6-3; clone size: .; CDR3 protein: CASSYLLPSDRALSYNEQFF
J gene: TRBJ1-2; V gene: TRBV7-8; clone size: few; CDR3 protein: CASRPGGGSAGGYTF
J gene: TRBJ1-2; V gene: TRBV7-9; clone size: once; CDR3 protein: CASSLLGVMYGYTF
J gene: TRBJ2-7; V gene: TRBV20-1; clone size: .; CDR3 protein: CSARGWGVQDYEQYF
J gene: TRBJ1-5; V gene: TRBV20-1; clone size: .; CDR3 protein: CSAWGQGDLSNQPQHF
J gene: TRBJ1-2; V gene: TRBV20-1; clone size: .; CDR3 protein: CSVVPWTGTVYGYTF
J gene: TRBJ2-1; V gene: TRBV10-3; clone size: few; CDR3 protein: CAISERELLDNEQFF
J gene: TRBJ1-2; V gene: TRBV29-1; clone size: few; CDR3 protein: CSVEPTGNYGYTF
J gene: TRBJ2-3; V gene: TRBV2; clone size: .; CDR3 protein: CASSAGVSSTDTQYF
J gene: TRBJ2-2; V gene: TRBV28; clone size: .; CDR3 protein: CASRVYTGELFF
J gene: TRBJ2-7; V gene: TRBV20-1; clone size: .; CDR3 protein: CSARDQAGKLYEQYF
J gene: TRBJ2-1; V gene: TRBV15; clone size: .; CDR3 protein: CATSREYSYNEQFF
J gene: TRBJ1-1; V gene: TRBV9; clone size: .; CDR3 protein: CASGPLLGGHPEAFF
J gene: TRBJ2-1; V gene: TRBV7-2; clone size: .; CDR3 protein: CASSLAHGQGNEQFF
J gene: TRBJ2-6; V gene: TRBV4-3; clone size: .; CDR3 protein: CASSQDPDPGFTGANVLTF
J gene: TRBJ2-3; V gene: TRBV12-3/TRBV12-4; clone size: once; CDR3 protein: CASSSSTGLADTQYF
J gene: TRBJ2-5; V gene: TRBV10-3; clone size: .; CDR3 protein: CAISPGSISGETQYF
J gene: TRBJ2-7; V gene: TRBV5-6; clone size: .; CDR3 protein: CASSRHGTYEQYF
J gene: TRBJ2-7; V gene: TRBV9; clone size: .; CDR3 protein: CASSVDEGQGIHEQYF
J gene: TRBJ1-2; V gene: TRBV14; clone size: once; CDR3 protein: CASSQADRRYGYTF
J gene: .; V gene: TRBV2; clone size: .; CDR3 protein: CASQGTSGGYEQYF
J gene: TRBJ1-5; V gene: TRBV12-3/TRBV12-4; clone size: .; CDR3 protein: CASSLRGRNQPQHF
J gene: TRBJ2-4; V gene: TRBV28; clone size: .; CDR3 protein: CASSLSGVYTKNIQYF
J gene: TRBJ2-1; V gene: TRBV12-3/TRBV12-4; clone size: .; CDR3 protein: CASTRGSLYNEQFF
J gene: .; V gene: TRBV11-1; clone size: .; CDR3 protein: CASSLQSGHYYEQYF
J gene: .; V gene: TRBV29-1; clone size: .; CDR3 protein: CSVGQTRGPYEQYF
J gene: TRBJ2-5; V gene: TRBV28; clone size: .; CDR3 protein: CATFRASQETQYF
J gene: .; V gene: TRBV6-2/TRBV6-3; clone size: .; CDR3 protein: CASSFPDGDYEQYF
J gene: TRBJ2-5; V gene: TRBV5-1; clone size: .; CDR3 protein: CASRRRGETQETQYF
J gene: TRBJ1-2; V gene: TRBV6-5; clone size: .; CDR3 protein: CASSYSKQALVGYTF
J gene: TRBJ2-7; V gene: TRBV12-3/TRBV12-4; clone size: .; CDR3 protein: CASSFVAGASYEQYF
J gene: TRBJ2-1; V gene: TRBV7-6; clone size: .; CDR3 protein: CASSLMGRMSSYNEQFF